The present T cell receptor (beta chain) was sequenced within a study of shared clonotypes between healthy human individuals. Study results and caveats: Clonotypes that were shared across a few donors made up around 5.5% of naive CD4 clonotypes.

Here immunoSEQ multiplex PCR was the method, and the copy in TCRdb shows in-frame clones only, minus some. The profile shows 1.4 million or so clones, about 98.5% of them singletons. With V trimmed by 3 bases and J by 2 bases, 3 bases remained unmatched. This CDR3 region has 15 residues. The germline CDR1 and CDR2 sequences are KGHSH and LQKENI. There were only Caucasian adults among the donors, and all lived in Nashville, Tennessee. In the case of this clone: The antigen is undetermined. Other DNA sequences in this specimen translate into the identical CDR3.

The sequenced sample was naive CD4+ T cells sorted from blood. Described subset: CD45RA+ positively selected. The chain links TRBV18 to TRBJ2-5, with 10 bases lining up with TRBD1. The sequence derives from a man between 25 and 39 years old in good health. CDR3 nucleotide sequence: TGTGCCAGCTCACCTCGGACAGGGGGGCAAGAGACCCAGTACTTC. Encoded protein: CASSPRTGGQETQYF. The full variable domain, completed using reference TRBV18 and TRBJ2-5, is NAGVMQNPRHLVRRRGQEARLRCSPMKGHSHVYWYRQLPEEGLKFMVYLQKENIIDESGMPKERFSAEFPKEGPSILRIQQVVRGDSAAYFCASSPRTGGQETQYFGPGTRLLVL.